This T cell receptor (beta chain) was found in a study of T-cell reconstitution after alpha-beta-depleted transplantation in children. Unique molecular identifiers were used in preparing the TCRbeta library. Each CDR3 protein is one row after TCRdb ran MiXCR on the PCR reads. The sample yields around 480,000 distinct CDR3 sequences, around a third seen once. CDR3 length: 13 residues. From germline, CDR1 is DFQATT and CDR2 SNEGSKA (reference sequence). V shed 6 bases and J shed 7 bases, with 18 bases lying between them. The sequencing here drew on PBMCs from the stem cell graft donor, taken from the stem cell graft. This sequence originates from a human donor who donated a stem cell graft to a child with aplastic anemia. The chain uses TRBV20-1 and TRBJ1-1, with D perhaps TRBD1 (6 bases). CDR3 loop: CSAPRQVGVEAFF. The CDR3 nucleotides read TGCAGTGCCCCTCGACAGGTCGGGGTTGAAGCTTTCTTT.